Listed below are T cell receptor beta chains from one sample, sequenced in a study of T cell changes during pregnancy in multiple sclerosis. Using immunoSEQ multiplex PCR, the repertoire was profiled, and TCRdb retains in-frame clones only, with some absent. The sample yields roughly 45,000 clones, about nine tenths seen once. Sample: CD4+ T cells from peripheral blood mononuclear cells, taken in the second trimester of pregnancy. These receptors were obtained from a female donor with multiple sclerosis, enrolled in a pregnancy study. CDR3s include the opening cysteine and the closing phenylalanine or tryptophan. Fields, in order: J gene, V gene, CDR3 length, CDR3 protein.

>TRBJ2-7|TRBV5-6|15
CASSPAQRFFYEQYF
>TRBJ2-1|TRBV2|15
CASRPSGRLGNEQFF
>TRBJ2-2|TRBV4-1|18
CASSHTQLAGGINGELFF
>TRBJ1-2|TRBV7-2|14
CASSNFQGALGYTF
>TRBJ1-4|TRBV2|15
CASSSDRAASRKLFF
>TRBJ1-5|TRBV28|17
CASRSSAFPYSNQPQHF
>TRBJ2-2|TRBV7-2|16
CASSSGLAGGTGELFF
>TRBJ2-2|TRBV6-1|14
CASSQGPSTGELFF
>TRBJ1-2|TRBV6-1|13
CASSAGQGAGYTF
>TRBJ2-5|TRBV7-2|12
CASSFTLETQYF
>TRBJ2-1|TRBV11-2|16
CASSALHGRDIYEQFF
>TRBJ2-1|TRBV5-1|14
CASSLGGTASEQFF
>TRBJ2-7|TRBV29-1|13
CSVSQGPGGEQYF
>TRBJ1-5|TRBV2|16
CASSDAGGRGNQPQHF
>TRBJ1-2|TRBV23-1|16
CASSRSGTGTNYGYTF
>TRBJ2-1|TRBV7-6|14
CASSLVQAYNEQFF
>TRBJ2-2|TRBV2|14
CASSWDTGTGELFF
>TRBJ2-7|TRBV27|15
CASRGTGERTYEQYF
>TRBJ2-2|TRBV29-1|15
CSVESLAGRTGELFF
>TRBJ2-1|TRBV19|15
CASSPGLVDYNEQFF
>TRBJ2-2|TRBV7-2|12
CASTMNTGELFF
>TRBJ1-5|TRBV4-3|14
CASSLHRGAGPQHF
>TRBJ2-5|TRBV5-1|15
CASSSGGFPQETQYF
>TRBJ2-1|TRBV19|14
CASRETGGNNEQFF
>TRBJ2-6|TRBV19|13
CASSGDGASVLTF
>TRBJ2-7|TRBV6-1|15
CASGRRGTGTYEQYF
>TRBJ2-1|TRBV11-2|16
CASSLGSSGRYNEQFF
>TRBJ1-3|TRBV9|15
CASSVQGSPGNTIYF
>TRBJ1-5|TRBV19|13
CASSGQFNQPQHF
>TRBJ2-7|TRBV7-2|16
CASSLFTAGGTYEQYF
>TRBJ2-1|TRBV14|15
CASSPVSGRANEQFF
>TRBJ2-3|TRBV7-2|16
CASSFSGRRSTDTQYF
>TRBJ2-7|TRBV10-3|14
CAISGDRQGHEQYF
>TRBJ2-7|TRBV6-5|14
CASSPLAGIYEQYF
>TRBJ1-1|TRBV5-4|17
CASSRPGQGRGGGEAFF
>TRBJ2-5|TRBV5-1|16
CASSPGGLAGVETQYF
>TRBJ2-2|TRBV9|14
CASSVAANTGELFF
>TRBJ1-1|TRBV6-1|14
CASSEGLRNTEAFF
>TRBJ2-7|TRBV7-9|16
CASSLGGPGTIYEQYF
>TRBJ2-7|TRBV6-5|15
CASSYAGLRIGEQYF
>TRBJ2-7|TRBV2|11
CASSSEFEQYF
>TRBJ1-1|TRBV29-1|14
CSVRGGRTSTEAFF
>TRBJ1-1|TRBV5-8|11
CASSLRQGAFF
>TRBJ2-5|TRBV15|15
CATSNGRGNQETQYF
>TRBJ2-3|TRBV12-2|19
CASRFQRLPEECCTDTQYF
>TRBJ2-2|TRBV19|17
CASSISRRRGNTGELFF
>TRBJ2-1|TRBV18|16
CASSFRLAGDPNEQFF
>TRBJ2-7|TRBV6-1|14
CASSGPLRGYEQYF
>TRBJ2-7|TRBV2|15
CASTSGRARRAEQYF